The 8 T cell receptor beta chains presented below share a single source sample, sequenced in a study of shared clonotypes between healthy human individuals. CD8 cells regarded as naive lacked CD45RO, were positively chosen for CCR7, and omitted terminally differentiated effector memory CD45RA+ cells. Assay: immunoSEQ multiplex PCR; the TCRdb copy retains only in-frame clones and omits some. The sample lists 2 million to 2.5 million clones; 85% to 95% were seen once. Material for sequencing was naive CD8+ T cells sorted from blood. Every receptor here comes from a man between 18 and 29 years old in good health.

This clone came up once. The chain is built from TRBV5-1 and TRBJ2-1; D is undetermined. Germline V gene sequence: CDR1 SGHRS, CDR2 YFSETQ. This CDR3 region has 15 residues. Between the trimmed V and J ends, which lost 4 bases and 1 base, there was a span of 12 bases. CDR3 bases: TGCGCCAGCAGCGGGATAGGTACATCCTACAATGAGCAGTTCTTC. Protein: CASSGIGTSYNEQFF.

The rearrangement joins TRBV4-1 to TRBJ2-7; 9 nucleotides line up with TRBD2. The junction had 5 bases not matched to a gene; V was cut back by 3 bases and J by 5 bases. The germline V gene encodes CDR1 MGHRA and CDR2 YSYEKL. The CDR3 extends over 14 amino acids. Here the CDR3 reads CASSQGLALDEQYF. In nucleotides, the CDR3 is TGCGCCAGCAGCCAGGGACTAGCTCTCGACGAGCAGTACTTC.

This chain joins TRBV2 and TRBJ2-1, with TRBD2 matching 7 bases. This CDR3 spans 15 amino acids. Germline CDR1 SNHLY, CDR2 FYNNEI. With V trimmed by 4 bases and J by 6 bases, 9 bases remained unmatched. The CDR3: CASSAVVLASNEQFF. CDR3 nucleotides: TGTGCCAGCAGTGCGGTGGTACTAGCGAGCAATGAGCAGTTCTTC.

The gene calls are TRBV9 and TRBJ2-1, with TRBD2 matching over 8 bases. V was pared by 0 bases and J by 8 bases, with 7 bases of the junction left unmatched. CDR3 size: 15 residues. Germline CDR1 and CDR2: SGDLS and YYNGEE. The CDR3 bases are TGTGCCAGCAGCGTAGTAGCGGGGCCGTTAGATGAGCAGTTCTTC. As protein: CASSVVAGPLDEQFF.

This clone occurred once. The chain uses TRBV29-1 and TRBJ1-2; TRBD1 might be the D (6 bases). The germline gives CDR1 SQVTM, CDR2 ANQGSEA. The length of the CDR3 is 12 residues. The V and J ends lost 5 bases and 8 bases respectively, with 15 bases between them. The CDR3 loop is CSVLTGNGGYTF. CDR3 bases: TGCAGCGTTCTGACAGGAAACGGCGGCTACACCTTC.

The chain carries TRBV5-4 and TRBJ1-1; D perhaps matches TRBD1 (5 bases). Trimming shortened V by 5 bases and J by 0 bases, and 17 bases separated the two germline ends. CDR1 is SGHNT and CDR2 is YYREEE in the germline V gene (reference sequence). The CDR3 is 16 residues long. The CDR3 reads CASSSFRGLVNTEAFF. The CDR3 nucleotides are TGTGCCAGCAGTTCGTTTAGGGGCTTGGTGAACACTGAAGCTTTCTTT.

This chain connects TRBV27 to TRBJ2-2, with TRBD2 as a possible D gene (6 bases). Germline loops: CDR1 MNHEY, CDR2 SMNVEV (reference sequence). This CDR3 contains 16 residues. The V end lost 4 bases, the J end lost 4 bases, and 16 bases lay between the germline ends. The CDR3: CASSYASVTGTGELFF. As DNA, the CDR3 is TGTGCCAGCAGTTATGCTAGCGTCACGGGCACCGGGGAGCTGTTTTTT.

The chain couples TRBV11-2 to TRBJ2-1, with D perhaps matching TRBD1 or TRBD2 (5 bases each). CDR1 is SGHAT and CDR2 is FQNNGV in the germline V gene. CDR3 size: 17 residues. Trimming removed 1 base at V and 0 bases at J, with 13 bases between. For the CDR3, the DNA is TGTGCCAGCAGCTTAGCGGGGCAGCTGAGCTCCTACAATGAGCAGTTCTTC. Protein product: CASSLAGQLSSYNEQFF.